These T cell receptor beta chains were read from a single sample in a study of early T cells in non-severe SARS-CoV-2 infection. TCRdb re-called the 5' RACE reads through MiXCR, storing one row per CDR3 protein. The table lists roughly 99,000 distinct CDR3 sequences, approximately 12% of them singletons. Source: whole blood, taken at baseline. These TCRs come from an adult who was a healthcare worker with PCR-confirmed SARS-CoV-2 infection or an uninfected control (not recorded which). CDR3s leave out the opening cysteine and the closing phenylalanine or tryptophan. The size of a clone is reported for some rows only, either as once, few or many, or as a class for expanded clones.

V gene,CDR3 length,clone size,J gene,CDR3 protein
TRBV3-1,13,few,TRBJ1-1,ASSPNRGLGTEAF
TRBV5-6,13,many,TRBJ1-4,ASSPEGQGVEKLF
TRBV5-1,13,-,TRBJ1-1,ASSAQLAVNTEAF
TRBV10-3,12,few,TRBJ2-7,AISSPRGASEQY
TRBV25-1,14,many,TRBJ2-7,ASSEDGSLRAYEQY
TRBV20-1,15,once,TRBJ2-3,SAKALGTGKGTDTQY
TRBV30,9,-,TRBJ1-2,ALYVGYGYT
TRBV20-1,9,-,TRBJ2-1,SAAWGAEQF
TRBV12-3/TRBV12-4,11,-,TRBJ2-5,ASSLLAEETQY
TRBV29-1,10,many,TRBJ2-1,SVLVQGNEQF
TRBV7-9,12,many,TRBJ2-5,ASSWGQGQETQY
TRBV7-9,12,-,TRBJ1-4,ASSLSDGNEKLF
TRBV2,12,few,TRBJ2-2,ASKSGTNTGELF
TRBV27,11,-,TRBJ2-3,ASSLSGVNAQY
TRBV19,12,few,TRBJ2-7,ASSIAGGVYEQY
TRBV5-6,11,few,TRBJ1-1,ASSSDLNTEAF
TRBV4-2,16,few,TRBJ2-3,ASSQERGLAGGGDTQY
TRBV5-1,11,-,TRBJ2-7,ASRFDREDEQY
TRBV20-1,11,-,TRBJ2-3,SARARYTDTQY
TRBV7-2,16,-,TRBJ2-3,ASSSQQLAGPSTDTQY
TRBV30,13,few,TRBJ2-7,ACSRRDRGREEQY
TRBV9,14,-,TRBJ2-5,ASSVESGGRQETQY
TRBV19,12,many,TRBJ2-7,ASRVSGTRYEQY
TRBV5-8,15,-,TRBJ2-1,ASSLRTGLSSYNEQF
TRBV7-6,12,few,TRBJ2-5,ASSSSGSQETQY
TRBV12-3/TRBV12-4,17,-,TRBJ2-4,ASSFGLAGVNYAKNIQY
TRBV27,11,-,TRBJ2-7,ASSMAAGYEQY
TRBV9,12,-,TRBJ1-5,ASSGGQSNQPQH
TRBV30,13,many,TRBJ1-1,AWSVLGGMNTEAF
TRBV3-1,11,-,TRBJ2-1,ASSQGNWGEQF
TRBV29-1,11,many,TRBJ2-7,SVALPGPDEQY
TRBV12-3/TRBV12-4,10,few,TRBJ2-3,ASRLLADTQY
TRBV7-9,14,few,TRBJ2-1,ASSLARDRGYNEQF
TRBV7-6,12,few,TRBJ2-5,ASSKTGPQETQY
TRBV20-1,12,-,TRBJ2-1,SARAWPITNEQF
TRBV7-2,12,few,TRBJ1-6,ASSLTWYNSPLH
TRBV25-1,10,-,TRBJ2-7,ASGGQSYEQY
TRBV4-1,12,-,TRBJ2-3,ASSHARGTDTQY
TRBV12-3/TRBV12-4,12,-,TRBJ1-1,ASSRRVGVSEAF
TRBV28,12,-,TRBJ1-2,ASKGSLVSYGYT
TRBV7-9,14,few,TRBJ2-7,ASSSPGLTSSYEQY
TRBV28,12,-,TRBJ2-7,ASSFGTLSYEQY
TRBV6-2/TRBV6-3,11,few,TRBJ1-6,ASREGGNSPLH
TRBV29-1,10,few,TRBJ1-2,SVSQGAYGYT
TRBV7-9,13,-,TRBJ1-1,AGSSSLTGALGAF